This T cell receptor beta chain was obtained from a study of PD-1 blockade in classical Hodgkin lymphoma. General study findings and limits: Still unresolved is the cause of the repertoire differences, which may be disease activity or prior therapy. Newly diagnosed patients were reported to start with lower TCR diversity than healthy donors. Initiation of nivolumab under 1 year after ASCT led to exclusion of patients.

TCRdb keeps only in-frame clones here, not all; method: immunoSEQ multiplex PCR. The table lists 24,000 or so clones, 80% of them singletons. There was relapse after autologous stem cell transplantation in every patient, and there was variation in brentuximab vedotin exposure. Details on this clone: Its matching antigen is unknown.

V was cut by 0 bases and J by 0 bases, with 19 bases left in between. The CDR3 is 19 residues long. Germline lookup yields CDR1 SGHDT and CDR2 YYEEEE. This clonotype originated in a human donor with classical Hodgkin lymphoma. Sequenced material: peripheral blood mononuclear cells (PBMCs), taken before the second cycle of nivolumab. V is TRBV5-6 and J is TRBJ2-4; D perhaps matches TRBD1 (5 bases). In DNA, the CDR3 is TGTGCCAGCAGCTTGGCAGGGCCCGGGCCCAACTTAGCCAAAAACATTCAGTACTTC. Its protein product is CASSLAGPGPNLAKNIQYF.